Shown below are 13 T cell receptor beta chains from a single sample sequenced in a study of T cells after yellow fever vaccination. TCRdb called the 5' RACE reads again in MiXCR, with one record for every CDR3 protein. Of 120,000 or so distinct CDR3 sequences listed, 13% to 15% are singletons. The sequencing here drew on CD8+ T cells sorted from PBMCs, taken 5 days after the yellow fever booster vaccination. These receptors were collected from a man aged 18 to 30 who received the YFV17D yellow fever vaccine.

There are many counts of this clonotype. V and J are TRBV11-2 and TRBJ2-4, with 8 nucleotides matching TRBD1. With 4 bases clipped from V and 5 bases from J, the junction kept 7 bases outside the gene matches. Per germline, CDR1 SGHAT and CDR2 FQNNGV. The length of the CDR3 is 15 residues. CDR3 nucleotide sequence: TGTGCCAGCAGCTCGCACAGGGGGACCCAAAACATTCAGTACTTC. This sequence encodes CASSSHRGTQNIQYF.

This clonotype was observed a handful of times. The chain carries TRBV7-9 and TRBJ1-1; tentatively, D is TRBD1 (5 bases). The CDR3 contains 15 residues. In germline, CDR1 is SEHNR, CDR2 FQNEAQ (reference sequence). V lost 5 bases to trimming and J lost 4 bases, with 17 bases between them. In DNA, the CDR3 is TGTGCCAGCAGCCTGACCTCGGGGCTGGGCACTGAAGCTTTCTTT. It translates to CASSLTSGLGTEAFF.

This chain joins TRBV6-2 or TRBV6-3 and TRBJ2-3; 10 nucleotides agree with TRBD2. Germline V gene lookup returns CDR1 MNHEY and CDR2 SVGEGT. The CDR3 runs to 19 residues. With 6 bases clipped from V and 4 bases from J, the junction kept 19 bases outside the gene matches. The CDR3 DNA follows: TGTGCCAGCAGCCTCTCTTTGCTAGCGGGGGACCATCTCCCAGATACGCAGTATTTT. Encoded protein: CASSLSLLAGDHLPDTQYF.

The chain combines TRBV5-1 with TRBJ2-1; D might be TRBD1 (5 bases). This CDR3 spans 15 amino acids. The V gene's germline CDR1 is SGHRS and CDR2 YFSETQ. V was clipped by 3 bases and J by 3 bases, with 13 bases between them. The CDR3: CASSSTWGDYNEQFF. The CDR3 DNA reads as TGCGCCAGCAGCTCGACTTGGGGCGACTACAATGAGCAGTTCTTC.

The J gene is TRBJ2-2, the V gene TRBV5-4; weak D call: TRBD2 (6 bases). CDR3 length equals 16 residues. V shed 0 bases and J shed 6 bases, with 15 bases lying between them. Germline lookup yields CDR1 SGHNT and CDR2 YYREEE (reference sequence). CDR3 in amino acids: CASSLAGREVSGELFF. In DNA form, the CDR3 reads TGTGCCAGCAGCTTGGCGGGCAGGGAGGTATCCGGGGAGCTGTTTTTT.

In its sample, this clonotype was seen once. The chain joins TRBV4-1 to TRBJ2-7, with D perhaps TRBD2 (5 bases). Germline V gene sequence: CDR1 MGHRA, CDR2 YSYEKL. V lost 7 bases and J lost 1, with 11 bases in between. The CDR3 totals 13 residues. The CDR3 DNA reads TGCGCCAGCAAGGGCCCGGGGTCCTACGAGCAGTACTTC. This gives the protein CASKGPGSYEQYF.

This clonotype was observed a few times. J is TRBJ2-7 and V is TRBV23-1; D gene ambiguous. TRBV23-1 belongs to the ORF category, with a function that is uncertain. The ends were cut back, 10 bases at V and 3 bases at J, with 7 bases in the middle. The length of the CDR3 is 10 residues. CDR3 amino acids: CATGNYEQYF. The CDR3 coding sequence is TGCGCCACGGGCAACTACGAGCAGTACTTC.

In regard to this clonotype: At one end the junction does not follow the germline gene, possibly because of a read error. The chain joins TRBV7-9 to TRBJ2-5; D ambiguous. From germline, CDR1 is SEHNR and CDR2 FQNEAQ (reference sequence). This CDR3 comprises 14 residues. The CDR3 DNA sequence: TGTGCCAGCAGCTTAGCAGCACCCCAAGAGGCCCAGTACTTC. Amino acids: CASSLAAPQEAQYF. Full variable domain (rest looked up from reference TRBV7-9 and TRBJ2-5): DTGVSQNPRHKITKRGQNVTFRCDPISEHNRLYWYRQTLGQGPEFLTYFQNEAQLEKSRLLSDRFSAERPKGSFSTLEIQRTEQGDSAMYLCASSLAAPQEAQYFGPGTRLLVL.

This clonotype occurred a few times. The chain carries TRBV4-3 and TRBJ2-7, with D perhaps TRBD1 (6 bases). There are 15 residues in the CDR3. Trimming took off 1 base at V and 3 bases at J, with 13 bases between the two ends. The germline V gene has CDR1 LGHNA and CDR2 YSLEER. CDR3 DNA sequence: TGCGCCAGCAGCCAAGTGTGGGGGACAAGCTACGAGCAGTACTTC. Amino acids: CASSQVWGTSYEQYF.

The rearrangement joins TRBV7-9 to TRBJ1-2, with unresolved D. CDR1 and CDR2 from the germline V gene are SEHNR and FQNEAQ (reference sequence). Trimming cost V 5 bases and J 8 bases, with 15 bases left between them. The CDR3 has 13 amino acids. The CDR3 loop is CASSEGWLRGYTF. CDR3 nucleotides: TGTGCCAGCAGCGAAGGGTGGTTACGGGGCTACACCTTC.

V usage is TRBV30 and J usage is TRBJ1-1, with 7 bases matching TRBD1. Germline loops: CDR1 GTSNPN, CDR2 SVGIG (reference sequence). CDR3 length: 13 amino acids. Trimming cost V 5 bases and J 3 bases; bases outside gene matches: 6. CDR3 bases: TGTGCCTGGGCTCGGGACAGTTACACTGAAGCTTTCTTT. Its protein is CAWARDSYTEAFF. Filled out from reference TRBV30 and TRBJ1-1, the complete variable domain reads SQTIHQWPATLVQPVGSPLSLECTVEGTSNPNLYWYRQAAGRGLQLLFYSVGIGQISSEVPQNLSASRPQDRQFILSSKKLLLSDSGFYLCAWARDSYTEAFFGQGTRLTVV.

This clonotype showed up just a few times. The rearrangement joins TRBV7-2 to TRBJ2-7; D remains ambiguous. V was shortened by 1 base and J by 2 bases, with 6 bases between the two germline ends. This CDR3 has 13 residues. Germline CDR1 reads SGHTA; CDR2 reads FQGNSA. The CDR3 bases are TGTGCCAGCAGCTTAGACGGACCCTACGAGCAGTACTTC. It specifies CASSLDGPYEQYF.

This clonotype was seen a handful of times. V is TRBV20-1 and J is TRBJ1-4; 9 nucleotides agree with TRBD1. The CDR3 totals 15 residues. Per germline, CDR1 DFQATT and CDR2 SNEGSKA (reference sequence). The V gene end was trimmed by 0 bases and the J gene end by 8 bases; junction bases not matched to a gene: 7. The DNA for the CDR3 is TGCAGTGCTAGAGATCATGGGACAGGGATCGAAAAACTGTTTTTT. Encoded protein: CSARDHGTGIEKLFF.